This T cell receptor beta chain was identified in a study of T cells in Graves' hyperthyroidism and ophthalmopathy. Broader study findings: Most thyroid clonotypes expanded above 0.001 appeared in blood too.

Investigators excluded patients with uncontrolled infection, other autoimmune disease, pregnancy or lactation. A remark on this clonotype: Its target is unknown.

The CDR3 regions of TCR beta were amplified from RNA transcripts. The TCR CDR3 was amplified in a first-round RT-PCR using the HTBI primer set. TCRdb passed the multiplex PCR reads through MiXCR, listing each CDR3 protein once. This table has over 250,000 distinct CDR3 sequences, approximately 23% appearing once. Material: blood. The TCR was taken from a man aged 30 to 39 with Graves' ophthalmopathy.

The CDR3 DNA reads as TGTGCCAGCAGAACTCGCGGGAGTCCATCCTACAATGAGCAGTTCTTC. Protein sequence: CASRTRGSPSYNEQFF. The chain is built from TRBV27 and TRBJ2-1; 7 nucleotides align to TRBD2. The CDR3 spans 16 residues. The V gene end was trimmed by 6 bases and the J gene end by 1 base; junction bases not matched to a gene: 9. Per germline, CDR1 MNHEY and CDR2 SMNVEV (reference sequence).